This T cell receptor beta chain emerged from a study of blood T cell repertoires in COVID-19 (dated by TCRdb to between 2020 and 2021). Some background on the complete study: Samples from collaborators originated in the United States, Italy and Spain and spanned both the acute and convalescent phases of COVID-19. Deeply sampled blood TCRbeta repertoires from subjects exposed to, actively infected with, or recovered from COVID-19 were included in the dataset. The material from the prospective study consisted of cDNA or gDNA derived from T cells, B-cell-depleted T cells, or PBMCs. The repertoires were made available in a free public database intended to serve as a resource for research on the immune response to SARS-CoV-2. Samples came from the ongoing ImmuneRACE study (first 160 participants) plus 1,254 subjects from 6 global collaborators. A de-identified subject ID, COVID-19 status, age in years and sex were almost always included in the sample metadata. Where available, HLA class I and class II types were taken from metadata supplied by the sample provider and were not determined by assay-based typing. General study outcomes and caveats: How much clinical and demographic metadata was included differed by source and by participant, and the metadata was provided uncurated.

From a lookup of the germline V gene (reference sequence), CDR1 and CDR2 are SEHNR and FQNEAQ. After removal of 5 bases from V and 0 bases from J, the junction retains 3 bases not matched to a gene. The CDR3 measures 15 amino acids from cysteine to phenylalanine. This entry keeps only the CDR3 DNA: 45 bases, framed from base 1. Collaborating institutions collected whole blood in K2EDTA tubes following their own protocols. For TCRbeta analysis, collaborators shipped samples in one of three forms: frozen whole blood, isolated PBMCs, or DNA extracted from either of those sample types. Comment on this clone: Which antigen it targets is not known. Within one base of it there is no much larger clone, and no base qualities were kept.

TCRbeta CDR3 regions were amplified from genomic DNA using the immunoSEQ Assay, a bias-controlled multiplex PCR. The authors' pipeline ran thus. The number of nucleated cells in each sample was estimated by amplification of reference gene primers within the assay. Sequence reads were collapsed and filtered to measure the absolute abundance of every unique TCRbeta CDR3 rearrangement. Productive Simpson clonality was computed per sample as the square root of Simpson's diversity index over productive rearrangements. TCRdb stores this immuneACCESS table with in-frame sequences only. Part of the clones is absent; in the studies checked, under half of the shortfall reflects unresolved V genes, and no reason is known for the rest. V, J and clone size were drawn from that table, and D and trimming were deduced from the DNA. Within this sample are some 100,000 clones, with 82% of them counted one time only. Almost 7% of the sample belongs to the ten largest clones.

Sequencing was carried out using peripheral blood. The sequence came from a man aged 45-65 years with active or convalescent COVID-19. Recombination linked TRBV7-9 to TRBJ1-4, and TRBD1 matches 7 of the central bases. This receptor carries the CDR3 CASSPDRATNEKLFF. In nucleotides, the sequence is TGTGCCAGCAGCCCCGACAGGGCAACTAATGAAAAACTGTTTTTT.